This TCR beta chain is drawn from a study of technical replicates of blood from several donors. Using immunoSEQ multiplex PCR, the repertoire was profiled, and TCRdb retains in-frame clones only, with some absent. Of around 93,000 clones in the sample, less than 95% were seen once. Germline loops: CDR1 LGHNT, CDR2 FRNRAP. The V gene end was trimmed by 3 bases and the J gene end by 7 bases; junction bases not matched to a gene: 5. This CDR3 is 14 amino acids long. The sequenced sample consisted of T cells isolated from PBMCs. The sequence was obtained from a human donor in good health. V gene TRBV12-5 combines with J gene TRBJ1-5, with 8 bases matching TRBD1. CDR3 residues: CASGLTGGGQPQHF. CDR3 DNA sequence: TGTGCTAGTGGTTTAACAGGGGGGGGACAGCCCCAGCATTTT.